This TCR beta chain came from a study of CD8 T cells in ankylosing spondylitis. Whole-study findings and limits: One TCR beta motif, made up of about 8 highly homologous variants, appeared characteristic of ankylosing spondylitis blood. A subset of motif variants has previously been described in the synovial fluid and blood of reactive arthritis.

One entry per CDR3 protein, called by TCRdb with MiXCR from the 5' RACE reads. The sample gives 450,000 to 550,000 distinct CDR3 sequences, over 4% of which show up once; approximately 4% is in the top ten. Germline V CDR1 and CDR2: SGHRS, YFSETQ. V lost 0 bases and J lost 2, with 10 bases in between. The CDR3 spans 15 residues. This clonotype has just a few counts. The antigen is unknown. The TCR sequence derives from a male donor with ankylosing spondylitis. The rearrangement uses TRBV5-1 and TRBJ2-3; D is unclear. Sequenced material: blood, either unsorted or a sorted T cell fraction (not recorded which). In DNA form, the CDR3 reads TGCGCCAGCAGCTTGGCGACGGATCTCACAGATACGCAGTATTTT. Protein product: CASSLATDLTDTQYF.